What follows is one T cell receptor beta chain and its context. This entry comes from a study of blood T cell repertoires in COVID-19. CDR3 size: 17 residues. The table came from immunoSEQ multiplex PCR; TCRdb's copy has only in-frame clones and leaves some out. This table holds roughly 200,000 clones, approximately 90% found once. The study recruited people aged 18 to 89 years across approximately 24 US areas. Sequenced material: PBMCs or T cells enriched from blood (not recorded which). The genes are TRBV12-1 and TRBJ1-2. TRBV12-1 is an annotated pseudogene. The TCR originated in a woman aged 40 to 50 in a cohort exposed to, infected with or recovered from COVID-19 (not recorded which). The CDR3 sequence is CASSFVRAAGKHYGYTF. DNA for the CDR3: TGTGCCAGCAGCTTTGTAAGGGCCGCGGGGAAGCACTATGGCTACACCTTC.